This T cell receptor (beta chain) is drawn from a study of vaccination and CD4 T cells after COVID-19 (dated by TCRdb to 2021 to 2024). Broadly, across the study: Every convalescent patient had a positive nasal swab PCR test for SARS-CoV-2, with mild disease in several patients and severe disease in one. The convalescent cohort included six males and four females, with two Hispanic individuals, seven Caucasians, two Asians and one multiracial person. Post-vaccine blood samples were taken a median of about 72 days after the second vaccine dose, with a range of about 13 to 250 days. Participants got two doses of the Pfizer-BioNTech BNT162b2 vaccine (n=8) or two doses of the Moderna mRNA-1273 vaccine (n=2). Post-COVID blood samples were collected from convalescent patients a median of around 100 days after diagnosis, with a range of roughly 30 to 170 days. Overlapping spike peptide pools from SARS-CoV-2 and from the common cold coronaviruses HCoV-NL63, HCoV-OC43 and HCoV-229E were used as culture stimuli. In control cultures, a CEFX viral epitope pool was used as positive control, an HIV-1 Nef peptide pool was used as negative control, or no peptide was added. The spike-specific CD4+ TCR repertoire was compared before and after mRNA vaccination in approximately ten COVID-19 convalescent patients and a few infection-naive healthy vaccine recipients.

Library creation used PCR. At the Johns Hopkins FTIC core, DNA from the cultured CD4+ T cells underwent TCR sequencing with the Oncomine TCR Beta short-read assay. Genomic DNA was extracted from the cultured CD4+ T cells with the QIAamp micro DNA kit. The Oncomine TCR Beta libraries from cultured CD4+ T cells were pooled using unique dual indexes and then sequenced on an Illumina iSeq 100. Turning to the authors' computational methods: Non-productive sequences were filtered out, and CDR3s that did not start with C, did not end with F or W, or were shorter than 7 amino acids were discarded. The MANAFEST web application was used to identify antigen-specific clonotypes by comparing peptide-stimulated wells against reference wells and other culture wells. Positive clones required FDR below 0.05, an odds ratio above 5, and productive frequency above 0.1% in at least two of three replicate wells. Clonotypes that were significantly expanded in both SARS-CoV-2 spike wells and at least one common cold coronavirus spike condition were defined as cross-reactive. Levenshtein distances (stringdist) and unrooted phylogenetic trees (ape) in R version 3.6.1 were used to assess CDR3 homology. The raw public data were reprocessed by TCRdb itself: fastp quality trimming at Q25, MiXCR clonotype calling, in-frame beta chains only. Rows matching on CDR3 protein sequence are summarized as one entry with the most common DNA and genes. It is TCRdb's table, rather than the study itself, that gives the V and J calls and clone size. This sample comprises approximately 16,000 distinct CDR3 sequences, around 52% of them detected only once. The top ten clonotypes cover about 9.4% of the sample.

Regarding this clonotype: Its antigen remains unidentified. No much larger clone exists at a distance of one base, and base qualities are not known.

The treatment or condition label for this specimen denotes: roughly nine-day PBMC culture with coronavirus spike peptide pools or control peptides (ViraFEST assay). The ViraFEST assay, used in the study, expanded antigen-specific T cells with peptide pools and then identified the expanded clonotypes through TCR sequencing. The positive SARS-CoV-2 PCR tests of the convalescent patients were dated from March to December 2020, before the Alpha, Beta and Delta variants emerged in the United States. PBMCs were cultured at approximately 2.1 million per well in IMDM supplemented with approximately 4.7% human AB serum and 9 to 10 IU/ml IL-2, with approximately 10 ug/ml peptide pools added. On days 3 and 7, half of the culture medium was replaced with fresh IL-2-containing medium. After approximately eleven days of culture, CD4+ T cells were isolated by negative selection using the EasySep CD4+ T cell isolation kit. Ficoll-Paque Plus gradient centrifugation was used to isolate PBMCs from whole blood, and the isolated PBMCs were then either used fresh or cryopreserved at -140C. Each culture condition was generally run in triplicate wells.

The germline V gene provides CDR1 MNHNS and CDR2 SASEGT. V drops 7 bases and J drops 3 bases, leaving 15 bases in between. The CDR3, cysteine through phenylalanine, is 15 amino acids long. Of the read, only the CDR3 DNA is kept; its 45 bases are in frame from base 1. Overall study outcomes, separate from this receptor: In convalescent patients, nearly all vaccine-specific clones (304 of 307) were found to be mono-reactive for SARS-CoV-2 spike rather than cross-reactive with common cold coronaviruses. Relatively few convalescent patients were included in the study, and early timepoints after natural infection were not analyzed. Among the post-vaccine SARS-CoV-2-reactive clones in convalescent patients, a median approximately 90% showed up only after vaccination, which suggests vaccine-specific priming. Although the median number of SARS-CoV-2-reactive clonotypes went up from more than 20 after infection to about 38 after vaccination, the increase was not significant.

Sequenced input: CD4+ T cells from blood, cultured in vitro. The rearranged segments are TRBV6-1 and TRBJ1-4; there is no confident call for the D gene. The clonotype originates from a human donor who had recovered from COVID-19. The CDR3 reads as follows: CASTGWEGANEKLFF. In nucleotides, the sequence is TGTGCCAGCACGGGGTGGGAGGGAGCTAATGAAAAACTGTTTTTT.